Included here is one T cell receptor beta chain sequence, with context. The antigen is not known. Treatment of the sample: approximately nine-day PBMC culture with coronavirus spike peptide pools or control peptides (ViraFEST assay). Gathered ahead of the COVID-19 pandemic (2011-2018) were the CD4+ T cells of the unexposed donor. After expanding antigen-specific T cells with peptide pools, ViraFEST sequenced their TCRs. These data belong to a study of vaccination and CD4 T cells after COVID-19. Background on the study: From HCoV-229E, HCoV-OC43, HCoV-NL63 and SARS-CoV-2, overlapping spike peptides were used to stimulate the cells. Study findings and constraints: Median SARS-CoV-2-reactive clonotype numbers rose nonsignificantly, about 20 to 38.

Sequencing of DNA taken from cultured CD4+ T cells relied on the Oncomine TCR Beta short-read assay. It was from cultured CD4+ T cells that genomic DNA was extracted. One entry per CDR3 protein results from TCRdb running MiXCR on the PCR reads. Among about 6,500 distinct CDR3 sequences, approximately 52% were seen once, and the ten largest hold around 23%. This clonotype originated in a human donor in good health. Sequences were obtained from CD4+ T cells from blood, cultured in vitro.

The CDR3 sequence is CASRGAGVYNEQFF. Here the CDR3 DNA reads TGTGCCAGCAGGGGAGCGGGAGTCTACAATGAGCAGTTCTTC. The chain recombines TRBV2 with TRBJ2-1, with 8 positions matching TRBD2. The V and J ends lost 6 bases and 3 bases, in that order; junction bases with no gene match: 4. The CDR3 consists of 14 residues. Germline values: CDR1 SNHLY, CDR2 FYNNEI.